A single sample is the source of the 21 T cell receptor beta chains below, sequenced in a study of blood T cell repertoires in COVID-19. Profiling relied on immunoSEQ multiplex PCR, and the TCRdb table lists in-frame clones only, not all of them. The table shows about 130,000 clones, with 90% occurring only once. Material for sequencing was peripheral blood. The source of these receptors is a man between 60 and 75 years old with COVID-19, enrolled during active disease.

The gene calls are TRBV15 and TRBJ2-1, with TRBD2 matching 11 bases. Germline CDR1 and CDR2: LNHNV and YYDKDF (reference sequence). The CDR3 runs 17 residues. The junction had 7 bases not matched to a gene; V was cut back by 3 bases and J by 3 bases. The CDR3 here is CATSSSLAGGFYNEQFF. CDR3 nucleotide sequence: TGTGCCACCAGCAGTTCCCTAGCGGGAGGTTTCTACAATGAGCAGTTCTTC.

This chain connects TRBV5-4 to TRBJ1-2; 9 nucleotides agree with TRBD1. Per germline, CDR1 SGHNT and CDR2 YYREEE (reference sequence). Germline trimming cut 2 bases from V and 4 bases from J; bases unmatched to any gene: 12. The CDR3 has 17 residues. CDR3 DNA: TGTGCCAGCAGCTTCCCGGGACAGGGAGGAGAAGGCTATGGCTACACCTTC. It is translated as CASSFPGQGGEGYGYTF.

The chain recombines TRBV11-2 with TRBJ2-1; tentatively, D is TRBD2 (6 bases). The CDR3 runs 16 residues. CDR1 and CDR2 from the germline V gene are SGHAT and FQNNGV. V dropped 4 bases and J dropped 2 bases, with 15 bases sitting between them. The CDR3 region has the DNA TGTGCCAGCAGCTCTCCAACGGTAGCGGCCTACAATGAGCAGTTCTTC. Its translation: CASSSPTVAAYNEQFF.

CDR3 in amino acids: CASSFRSGVSYNEQFF. In DNA, the CDR3 is TGTGCCAGCAGCTTTCGTAGCGGGGTCTCCTACAATGAGCAGTTCTTC. This rearrangement joins TRBV11-3 to TRBJ2-1; 8 bases are a match to TRBD2. From germline, CDR1 is SGHNT and CDR2 YENEEA. Trimming took 3 bases from V and 0 from J; bases not matched to a gene: 4. CDR3 length: 16 residues.

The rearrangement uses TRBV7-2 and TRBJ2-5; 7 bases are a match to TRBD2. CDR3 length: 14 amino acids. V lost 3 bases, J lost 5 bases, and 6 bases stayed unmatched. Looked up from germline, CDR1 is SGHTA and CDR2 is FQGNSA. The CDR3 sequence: CASSLTSGGETQYF. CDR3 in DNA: TGTGCCAGCAGCTTGACCTCCGGGGGGGAGACCCAGTACTTC.

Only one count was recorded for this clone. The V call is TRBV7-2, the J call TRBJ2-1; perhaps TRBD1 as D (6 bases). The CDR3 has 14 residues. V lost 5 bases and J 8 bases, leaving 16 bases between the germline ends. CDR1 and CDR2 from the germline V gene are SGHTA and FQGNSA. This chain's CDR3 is CASSPHRARDEQFF. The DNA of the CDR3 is TGTGCCAGCAGCCCCCACAGGGCAAGGGATGAGCAGTTCTTC.

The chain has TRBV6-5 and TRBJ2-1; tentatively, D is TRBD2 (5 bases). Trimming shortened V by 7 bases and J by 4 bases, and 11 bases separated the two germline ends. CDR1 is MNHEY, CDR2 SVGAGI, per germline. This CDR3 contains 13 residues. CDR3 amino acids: CASNPGNYNEQFF. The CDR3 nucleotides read TGTGCCAGCAACCCGGGGAATTACAATGAGCAGTTCTTC.

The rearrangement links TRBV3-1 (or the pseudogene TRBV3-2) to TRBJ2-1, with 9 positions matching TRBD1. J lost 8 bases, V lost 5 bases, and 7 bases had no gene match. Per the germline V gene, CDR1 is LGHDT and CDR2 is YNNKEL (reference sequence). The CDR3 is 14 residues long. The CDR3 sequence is CASSAGTGKDEQFF. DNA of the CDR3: TGTGCCAGCAGCGCCGGGACAGGGAAGGATGAGCAGTTCTTC.

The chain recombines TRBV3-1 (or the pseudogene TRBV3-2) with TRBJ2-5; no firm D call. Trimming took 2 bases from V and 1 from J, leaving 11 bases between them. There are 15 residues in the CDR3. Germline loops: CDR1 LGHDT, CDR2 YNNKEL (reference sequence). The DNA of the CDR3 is TGTGCCAGCAGCCAAAACGTAGACTCCCAAGAGACCCAGTACTTC. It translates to CASSQNVDSQETQYF.

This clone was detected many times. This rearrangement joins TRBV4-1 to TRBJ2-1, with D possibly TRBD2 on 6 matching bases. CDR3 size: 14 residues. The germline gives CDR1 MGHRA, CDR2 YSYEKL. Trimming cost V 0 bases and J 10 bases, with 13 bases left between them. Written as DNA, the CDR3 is TGCGCCAGCAGCCAAGACCTGGGGCTAGCGGAGCAGTTCTTC. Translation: CASSQDLGLAEQFF.

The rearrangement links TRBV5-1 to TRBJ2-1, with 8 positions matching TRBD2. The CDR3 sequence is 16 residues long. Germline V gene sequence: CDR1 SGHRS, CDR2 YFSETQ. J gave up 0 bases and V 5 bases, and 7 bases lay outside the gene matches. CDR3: CASSFSSGFSYNEQFF. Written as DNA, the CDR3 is TGCGCCAGCAGTTTTTCTAGCGGGTTCTCCTACAATGAGCAGTTCTTC.

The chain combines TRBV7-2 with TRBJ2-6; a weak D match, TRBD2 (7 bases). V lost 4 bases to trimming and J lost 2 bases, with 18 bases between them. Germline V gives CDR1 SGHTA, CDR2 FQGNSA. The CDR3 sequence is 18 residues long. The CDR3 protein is CASSSSPRGGAGANVLTF. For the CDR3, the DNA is TGTGCCAGCAGCTCCTCTCCGAGGGGGGGCGCTGGGGCCAACGTCCTGACTTTC.

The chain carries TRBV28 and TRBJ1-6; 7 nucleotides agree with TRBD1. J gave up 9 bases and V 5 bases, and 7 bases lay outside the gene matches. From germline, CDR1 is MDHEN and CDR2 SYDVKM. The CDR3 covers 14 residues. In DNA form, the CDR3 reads TGTGCCAGCAGTGCTACGGGACAGTCTTCACCCCTCCACTTT. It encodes CASSATGQSSPLHF.

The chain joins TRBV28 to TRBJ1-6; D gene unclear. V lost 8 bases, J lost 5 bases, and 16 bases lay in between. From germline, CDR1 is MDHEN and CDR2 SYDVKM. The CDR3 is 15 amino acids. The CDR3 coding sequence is TGTGCCAGCTCCGGTGGCAGCGGGAATAATTCACCCCTCCACTTT. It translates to CASSGGSGNNSPLHF.

CDR3 region: CASSQEAIRTDTQYF. The CDR3 DNA sequence: TGCGCCAGCAGTCAAGAGGCGATTCGCACAGATACGCAGTATTTT. The V and J genes are TRBV23-1 and TRBJ2-3; D is unresolved. TRBV23-1 is recorded as an ORF, its role being uncertain. The germline V and J ends were trimmed by 2 bases and 1 base, with 10 bases remaining between them. This CDR3 has 15 amino acids.

CDR3: CASRRSGLSYGYTF. As DNA, the CDR3 is TGTGCCAGCAGACGGTCAGGATTAAGCTATGGCTACACCTTC. This chain connects TRBV11-2 to TRBJ1-2; no clear D. Germline loops: CDR1 SGHAT, CDR2 FQNNGV. This CDR3 is 14 amino acids long. Deletions cut 6 bases from V and 4 bases from J, with 15 bases between.

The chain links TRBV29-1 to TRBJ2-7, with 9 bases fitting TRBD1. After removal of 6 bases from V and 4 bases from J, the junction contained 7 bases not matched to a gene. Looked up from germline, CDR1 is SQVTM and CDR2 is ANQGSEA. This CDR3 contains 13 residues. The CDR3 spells CSVGTGPGYEQYF. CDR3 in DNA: TGCAGCGTCGGGACAGGGCCAGGGTACGAGCAGTACTTC.

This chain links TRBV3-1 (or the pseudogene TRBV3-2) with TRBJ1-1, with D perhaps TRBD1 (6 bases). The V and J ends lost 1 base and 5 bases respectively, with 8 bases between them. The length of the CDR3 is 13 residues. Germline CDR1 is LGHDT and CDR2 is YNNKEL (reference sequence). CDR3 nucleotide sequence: TGTGCCAGCAGCCAAGGGGGGCAAACTGAAGCTTTCTTT. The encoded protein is CASSQGGQTEAFF.

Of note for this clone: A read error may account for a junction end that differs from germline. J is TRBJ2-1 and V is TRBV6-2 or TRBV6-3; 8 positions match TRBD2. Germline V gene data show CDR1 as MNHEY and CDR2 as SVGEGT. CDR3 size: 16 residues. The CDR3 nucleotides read TGTGCCAGCAGCTACTCCCCTGAGCGGGAGATAGATGAGCAGTTCTTC. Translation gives CASSYSPEREIDEQFF.

CDR3 sequence: CASSLVSGRTDTQYF. The CDR3 DNA follows: TGTGCCAGCAGTTTAGTTAGCGGGAGAACAGATACGCAGTATTTT. The rearrangement joins TRBV28 to TRBJ2-3; 9 bases match TRBD2. V lost 2 bases to trimming and J lost 3 bases; unmatched junction nucleotides: 3. This CDR3 comprises 15 residues. Germline V gene sequence: CDR1 MDHEN, CDR2 SYDVKM.

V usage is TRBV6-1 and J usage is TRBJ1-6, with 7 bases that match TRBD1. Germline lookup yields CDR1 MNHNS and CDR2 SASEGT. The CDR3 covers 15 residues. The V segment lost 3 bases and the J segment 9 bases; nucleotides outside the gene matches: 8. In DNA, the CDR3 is TGTGCCAGCAGTGAGGAAACAGGGGCTGGTTCACCCCTCCACTTT. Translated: CASSEETGAGSPLHF.